The entry that follows covers one T cell receptor (beta chain) sequence. The antigen is undetermined. These data come from a study of T cell responses to AZD1222 COVID-19 vaccine. The data were produced by immunoSEQ multiplex PCR, yet TCRdb's version contains in-frame clones alone and is incomplete. The data hold about 150,000 clones, with around 88% observed a single time. Germline CDR1 is MDHEN and CDR2 is SYDVKM. CDR3 length equals 14 residues. Germline trimming cut 5 bases from V and 5 bases from J; bases unmatched to any gene: 8. Study-level findings and limits: CD4 TCRs covered the whole spike, strongest at regions 160-218 and 743-854. Nearly half of spike-specific TCRs reportedly target variant regions that are unmutated in the B.1.351 and B.1.1.7 variants. Only after the peak T cell response were repertoires sampled.

The receptor was isolated from an adult in good health. Sequences were derived from peripheral blood, sampled on day 0 of MenACWY control vaccination. The chain has TRBV28 and TRBJ1-2, with 7 bases identical to TRBD1. The CDR3 protein is CASSTGTAQYGYTF. CDR3 DNA: TGTGCCAGCAGTACTGGGACAGCCCAATATGGCTACACCTTC.